The text below deals with one T cell receptor (beta chain). Some clones are missing from TCRdb's copy, which holds only in-frame ones; the method was immunoSEQ multiplex PCR. The table shows approximately 24,000 clones, with more than 85% occurring only once. This CDR3 has 15 residues. Germline V gives CDR1 SGHAT, CDR2 FQNNGV. J gave up 8 bases and V 1 base, and 8 bases lay outside the gene matches. This specimen comes from a study of T cells in localized non-small cell lung cancer. Sequenced here: peripheral blood, sampled before any cancer treatment. This chain uses TRBV11-2 with TRBJ2-1; TRBD2 agrees at 7 bases. This clonotype was obtained from a female donor at least 60 years old with stage II squamous cell lung carcinoma. DNA of the CDR3: TGTGCCAGCAGCTTAGGAGTAGGCGGGAGCTATGAGCAGTTCTTC. Translation gives CASSLGVGGSYEQFF.